This T cell receptor (beta chain) was sequenced for a study of cytomegalovirus exposure and HLA in healthy donors. PCR employed 60 Vbeta and 13 Jbeta primers. Profiled with immunoSEQ multiplex PCR; TCRdb holds only in-frame clones, not every one. The table lists around 110,000 clones, roughly a tenth of them singletons. This clone was observed a single time. This CDR3 spans 14 amino acids. CDR1 is SGHNT and CDR2 is YENEEA in the germline V gene. The V segment lost 6 bases and the J segment 7 bases; nucleotides outside the gene matches: 10. The sequencing sample was made of PBMCs. The chain couples TRBV11-3 to TRBJ2-5; TRBD2 aligns across 8 bases. The TCR was taken from a man aged 25 to 40 in good health and CMV-seronegative. The CDR3 spells CASRLVRGGGTQYF. CDR3 nucleotide sequence: TGTGCCAGCAGACTAGTTCGGGGGGGTGGGACCCAGTACTTC.